A single T cell receptor (beta chain) is shown here with its context. Clinical histories supplied by participants themselves formed the basis of cohort assignment. The sample is drawn from a study of blood T cell repertoires in COVID-19. Study-level information: The study drew acute and convalescent COVID-19 samples from the United States, Italy and Spain.

This CDR3 has 11 amino acids. Per the germline V gene, CDR1 is SNHLY and CDR2 is FYNNEI. V lost 4 bases, J lost 8 bases, and 3 bases lay in between. In the study's own analysis: Counts of nucleated cells, estimated from reference gene primer amplification, were obtained. Using immunoSEQ multiplex PCR, the repertoire was profiled, and TCRdb retains in-frame clones only, with some absent. The D gene and trimming were derived from the DNA, and the V and J assignments and clone size from that table. The table records 140,000 to 150,000 clones, roughly three quarters of them present only once. This sequence was found in a woman aged 45 to 65 who had recovered from COVID-19. This chain connects TRBV2 to TRBJ1-6; D is undetermined. What was sequenced was PBMCs or T cells enriched from blood (not recorded which). The CDR3 reads CASSGDSPLHF. In DNA form, the CDR3 reads TGTGCCAGCAGTGGAGATTCACCCCTCCACTTT.